A single sample is the source of the 29 T cell receptor beta chains below, sequenced in a study of T-cell reconstitution after alpha-beta-depleted transplantation in children. Unique molecular identifiers featured in how the TCRbeta library was prepared. MiXCR was run by TCRdb on the PCR reads, yielding one entry per CDR3 protein. The repertoire holds some 840,000 distinct CDR3 sequences, roughly 15% seen once, with about 4.6% in the top ten. Sequencing was performed on PBMCs, mostly from graft donor cells, taken 360 days after TCRalphabeta/CD19-depleted stem cell transplant. The receptors were gathered from a male patient aged 10 to 17 who had a stem cell transplant for acute lymphoblastic leukemia, so the T cells may come from the graft donor.

The chain combines TRBV5-1 with TRBJ2-7; weak D call: TRBD1 (6 bases). In germline, CDR1 is SGHRS, CDR2 YFSETQ. V lost 2 bases and J 2 bases, leaving 17 bases between the germline ends. The length of the CDR3 is 16 residues. CDR3 sequence: CASSFYETTGTYEQYF. DNA for the CDR3: TGCGCCAGCAGCTTTTACGAGACGACAGGAACCTACGAGCAGTACTTC.

The chain joins TRBV7-8 to TRBJ2-6; D gene uncertain. The V end lost 1 base, the J end lost 2 bases, and 6 bases lay between the germline ends. This CDR3 spans 15 amino acids. Germline V gene lookup returns CDR1 SGHVS and CDR2 FQNEAQ. The CDR3 spells CASSLGTPGANVLTF. The DNA of the CDR3 is TGTGCCAGCAGCTTAGGGACGCCTGGGGCCAACGTCCTGACTTTC. Variable domain in full (rest from reference TRBV7-8 and TRBJ2-6): GAGVSQSPRYKVAKRGQDVALRCDPISGHVSLFWYQQALGQGPEFLTYFQNEAQLDKSGLPSDRFFAERPEGSVSTLKIQRTQQEDSAVYLCASSLGTPGANVLTFGAGSRLTVL.

The chain joins TRBV2 to TRBJ2-3; perhaps TRBD2 as D (7 bases). V gave up 3 bases and J gave up 6 bases, with 16 bases separating them. The CDR3 is 15 amino acids. CDR1 is SNHLY and CDR2 is FYNNEI in the germline V gene. The DNA for the CDR3 is TGTGCCAGCAGTGATGTGCGCGGGGGCCTGGATACGCAGTATTTT. It codes for CASSDVRGGLDTQYF.

This clonotype occurred a few times. This chain uses TRBV18 with TRBJ2-6; 11 bases are a match to TRBD2. This CDR3 spans 22 amino acids. CDR1 and CDR2 from the germline V gene are KGHSH and LQKENI. J was trimmed by 0 bases and V by 3 bases; bases with no gene match: 16. The CDR3 reads CASSPGLLAGGLPTSGANVLTF. The CDR3 coding sequence is TGTGCCAGCTCACCGGGGTTGCTAGCGGGGGGACTCCCCACCTCTGGGGCCAACGTCCTGACTTTC.

In this sample, this clonotype turned up a few times. The chain links TRBV10-2 to TRBJ2-1; D remains unclear. This CDR3 has 15 residues. The V end was cut by 10 bases, the J end by 7 bases, with 23 bases between. The germline gives CDR1 WSHSY, CDR2 SAAADI. CDR3 nucleotide sequence: TGCGCCACCCAAGAGTGGTCCCCAAACTATAATGAGCAGTTCTTC. Its protein is CATQEWSPNYNEQFF.

This clonotype was found a few times. The chain carries TRBV13 and TRBJ2-1; D is perhaps TRBD2 (5 bases). The CDR3 consists of 14 residues. V gave up 2 bases and J gave up 8 bases, with 13 bases separating them. Germline values: CDR1 PRHDT, CDR2 FYEKMQ (reference sequence). The CDR3 loop reads CASSLIEGKDEQFF. The CDR3 region has the DNA TGTGCCAGCAGCTTAATTGAGGGTAAGGATGAGCAGTTCTTC. The variable domain in full, completed from reference TRBV13 and TRBJ2-1, reads AAGVIQSPRHLIKEKRETATLKCYPIPRHDTVYWYQQGPGQDPQFLISFYEKMQSDKGSIPDRFSAQQFSDYHSELNMSSLELGDSALYFCASSLIEGKDEQFFGPGTRLTVL.

This clonotype was detected many times. The chain carries TRBV12-3 or TRBV12-4 and TRBJ2-5; D is unresolved. With 5 bases removed from V and 3 bases from J, the gap between germline ends came to 7 bases. CDR3 size: 12 residues. The CDR3 region is CASSAAEETQYF. The CDR3 bases are TGTGCCAGCAGTGCCGCGGAAGAGACCCAGTACTTC.

This chain joins TRBV27 and TRBJ1-2, with unresolved D. The CDR3 consists of 16 residues. From germline, CDR1 is MNHEY and CDR2 SMNVEV (reference sequence). The ends were cut back, 0 bases at V and 6 bases at J, with 17 bases in the middle. Here the CDR3 DNA reads TGTGCCAGCAGTTTATCGTCGGTTGGTATGCCCCATGGCTACACCTTC. It yields the protein CASSLSSVGMPHGYTF.

This chain uses TRBV2 with TRBJ1-3, with 7 bases lining up with TRBD1. The V gene's germline CDR1 is SNHLY and CDR2 FYNNEI. The CDR3 totals 14 residues. Trimming at V came to 6 bases and at J to 0 bases, leaving 2 bases not matched to a gene. In nucleotides, the CDR3 is TGTGCCAGCAGGGACAGGCACTCTGGAAACACCATATATTTT. It encodes CASRDRHSGNTIYF.

The rearrangement uses TRBV29-1 and TRBJ2-5; D ambiguous. This CDR3 comprises 13 residues. The germline V gene encodes CDR1 SQVTM and CDR2 ANQGSEA. Between the trimmed V and J ends, which lost 0 bases and 7 bases, there was a span of 12 bases. CDR3 region: CSVEEGPIGTQYF. CDR3 DNA: TGCAGCGTTGAAGAGGGTCCCATAGGGACCCAGTACTTC.

This clonotype appeared once. The chain couples TRBV7-3 to TRBJ2-1, with D unclear. CDR1 SGHTA and CDR2 FQGTGA come from the germline V gene. This CDR3 is built from 15 residues. Between the trimmed V and J ends, which lost 2 bases and 3 bases, there was a span of 11 bases. The CDR3 region is CASSLAVGVYNEQFF. The CDR3 nucleotides are TGTGCCAGCAGCTTAGCGGTGGGCGTCTACAATGAGCAGTTCTTC.

This clonotype was counted a few times. The CDR3: CATGEGGFRETQYF. In nucleotides, the CDR3 is TGCGCCACCGGGGAAGGAGGGTTTCGGGAGACCCAGTACTTC. The V and J genes are TRBV10-1 and TRBJ2-5, with D tentatively TRBD2 (6 bases). Germline CDR1 reads WNHNN; CDR2 reads SYGVQD (reference sequence). The CDR3 consists of 14 residues. Deletions cut 10 bases from V and 5 bases from J, with 20 bases between.

The CDR3 region has the DNA TGTGCCAGCCGCCTTCTAGGCCGCAAAGAGAATGAGCAGTTCTTC. As protein: CASRLLGRKENEQFF. The chain employs TRBV11-2 and TRBJ2-1; no clear D gene. Trimming left V 8 bases short and J 7 bases short, with 21 bases between. This CDR3 is 15 amino acids long. The germline V gene has CDR1 SGHAT and CDR2 FQNNGV. Full variable domain (rest looked up from reference TRBV11-2 and TRBJ2-1): EAGVAQSPRYKIIEKRQSVAFWCNPISGHATLYWYQQILGQGPKLLIQFQNNGVVDDSQLPKDRFSAERLKGVDSTLKIQPAKLEDSAVYLCASRLLGRKENEQFFGPGTRLTVL.

The chain combines TRBV7-9 with TRBJ2-3; TRBD2 agrees at 12 bases. J gave up 4 bases and V 5 bases, and 7 bases lay outside the gene matches. The germline V gene has CDR1 SEHNR and CDR2 FQNEAQ (reference sequence). The CDR3 sequence is 16 residues long. In DNA, the CDR3 is TGTGCCAGCAGCCCAGGACTAGCGGGATTAGCAGATACGCAGTATTTT. This gives the protein CASSPGLAGLADTQYF.

In the case of this clonotype: The junction departs from germline at one end; a sequencing error may be responsible. This chain links TRBV20-1 with TRBJ2-4; TRBD1 aligns across 9 bases. CDR3 length equals 16 residues. Looked up from germline, CDR1 is DFQATT and CDR2 is SNEGSKA (reference sequence). The CDR3, as DNA: TGCAGTGCTCGAGAGGGGACAGGGAGGATCAAAAACATTCAGTACTTC. As protein: CSAREGTGRIKNIQYF.

The chain couples TRBV12-3 or TRBV12-4 to TRBJ2-3, with a possible D match to TRBD2 (5 bases). V lost 6 bases to trimming and J lost 2 bases, with 18 bases between them. The CDR3 has 16 residues. CDR3 sequence reads: CASRSLMDLNTDTQYF. In DNA form, the CDR3 reads TGTGCCAGCAGATCCCTAATGGACTTGAACACAGATACGCAGTATTTT.

The chain employs TRBV29-1 and TRBJ1-1, with D possibly matching TRBD1 (5 bases). The CDR3 loop spans 13 amino acids. V lost 4 bases and J lost 3, with 12 bases in between. Germline V gene lookup returns CDR1 SQVTM and CDR2 ANQGSEA. CDR3: CSVAYGADTEAFF. In nucleotides, the CDR3 is TGCAGCGTTGCTTATGGGGCCGACACTGAAGCTTTCTTT.

V and J are TRBV3-1 and TRBJ2-7; TRBD2 is a possible D gene (5 bases). V lost 4 bases to trimming and J lost 0 bases, with 13 bases between them. The V gene's germline CDR1 is LGHDT and CDR2 YNNKEL (reference sequence). CDR3 length: 15 amino acids. The DNA of the CDR3 is TGTGCCAGCAGCCTTCGGGATTCCCTCTCCTACGAGCAGTACTTC. Amino acid sequence: CASSLRDSLSYEQYF.

This chain uses TRBV25-1 with TRBJ1-1; 8 bases align to TRBD1. V lost 2 bases, J lost 4 bases, and 3 bases stayed unmatched. The CDR3 is 14 residues long. CDR1 is MGHDK and CDR2 is SYGVNS in the germline V gene. The CDR3 DNA is TGTGCCAGCAGTGAACAGGGGGCAGGCACTGAAGCTTTCTTT. This sequence encodes CASSEQGAGTEAFF.

The sample holds a few counts of this clonotype. The V and J genes are TRBV7-9 and TRBJ1-6; TRBD1 matches at 10 bases. Germline CDR1 SEHNR, CDR2 FQNEAQ (reference sequence). With 5 bases clipped from V and 6 bases from J, the junction kept 4 bases outside the gene matches. The CDR3 spans 15 residues. The CDR3 DNA reads as TGTGCCAGCAGCGTCGGACAGGGGGGTAATTCACCCCTCCACTTT. Translating it yields CASSVGQGGNSPLHF.

Only a few counts were recorded for this clonotype. CDR3 protein: CASNIEGGMNTEAFF. For the CDR3, the DNA is TGTGCCAGCAACATAGAGGGGGGAATGAACACTGAAGCTTTCTTT. The chain uses TRBV9 and TRBJ1-1; D possibly corresponds to TRBD1 (6 bases). Looked up from germline, CDR1 is SGDLS and CDR2 is YYNGEE. The CDR3 totals 15 residues. The germline V and J ends were trimmed by 6 bases and 0 bases, with 15 bases remaining between them.

This clonotype was seen at least ten times. The chain is built from TRBV12-3 or TRBV12-4 and TRBJ2-7; 9 bases align to TRBD1. The CDR3 is 15 residues long. The V gene end was trimmed by 3 bases and the J gene end by 5 bases; junction bases not matched to a gene: 8. The DNA of the CDR3 is TGTGCCAGCAGTTTTAACGGACAGGGGTCAGACGAGCAGTACTTC. Translation gives CASSFNGQGSDEQYF.

This clonotype was observed a few times. V usage is TRBV7-8 and J usage is TRBJ2-1; possible D gene TRBD1, 5 bases. The germline CDR1 and CDR2 sequences are SGHVS and FQNEAQ. Trimming shortened V by 1 base and J by 5 bases, and 12 bases separated the two germline ends. This CDR3 has 15 amino acids. The CDR3 coding sequence is TGTGCCAGCAGCTTAGTCCCAGGGTGGGACAATGAGCAGTTCTTC. It is translated as CASSLVPGWDNEQFF.

The chain carries TRBV12-3 or TRBV12-4 and TRBJ2-5; TRBD2 matches 10 bases. Trimming at V came to 6 bases and at J to 5 bases, leaving 15 bases not matched to a gene. This CDR3 has 17 residues. This chain's CDR3 is CASRSGTSARGRETQYF. The CDR3 DNA sequence: TGTGCCAGCAGATCGGGGACTAGCGCGCGGGGAAGGGAGACCCAGTACTTC.

This clonotype has more than one count but fewer than ten. The CDR3 region has the DNA TGCTCAGGGGGCGGGACAAGAAATGAGCAGTTCTTC. Protein sequence: CSGGGTRNEQFF. This chain links TRBV29-1 with TRBJ2-1; TRBD1 matches at 8 bases. The length of the CDR3 is 12 residues. Germline values: CDR1 SQVTM, CDR2 ANQGSEA.

There are a few counts of this clonotype. V usage is TRBV5-1 and J usage is TRBJ1-2; 8 bases map to TRBD1. V lost 0 bases and J lost 3; bases outside the gene matches: 4. The CDR3 consists of 15 residues. CDR1 is SGHRS, CDR2 YFSETQ, per germline. CDR3: CASSLEGQGHYGYTF. Written as DNA, the CDR3 is TGCGCCAGCAGCTTGGAAGGACAGGGCCACTATGGCTACACCTTC.

This clonotype was counted a few times. The chain combines TRBV6-1 with TRBJ2-3; 8 positions match TRBD1. With 6 bases clipped from V and 2 bases from J, the junction kept 7 bases outside the gene matches. This CDR3 spans 15 amino acids. The germline gives CDR1 MNHNS, CDR2 SASEGT. The CDR3: CASRSGGLPTDTQYF. The DNA of the CDR3 is TGTGCCAGCAGATCAGGGGGCCTACCCACAGATACGCAGTATTTT.

The chain is built from TRBV21-1 and TRBJ2-5. TRBV21-1 is an annotated pseudogene. The CDR3 spans 17 residues. CDR3 sequence reads: CASSKARGSVSQETQYF. CDR3 DNA: TGTGCCAGCAGCAAAGCGCGAGGATCGGTCTCCCAAGAGACCCAGTACTTC.

This clonotype was recorded many times. The chain recombines TRBV28 with TRBJ1-1; D might be TRBD1 (5 bases). CDR1 and CDR2 from the germline V gene are MDHEN and SYDVKM. The CDR3 spans 15 residues. V was shortened by 6 bases and J by 4 bases, with 18 bases between the two germline ends. Here the CDR3 DNA reads TGTGCCAGCAGGGCGTTTTTAGGGGCAGGCACTGAAGCTTTCTTT. It specifies CASRAFLGAGTEAFF.